This T cell receptor (beta chain) was recorded in a study of early T cells in non-severe SARS-CoV-2 infection. Overall study: Sequencing of bulk RNA from unsorted whole blood was done, without chain pairing.

Worth noting for this clonotype: What it binds is not known.

V shed 8 bases and J 7 bases; nucleotides not matched to a gene: 10. Germline lookup yields CDR1 MNHNS and CDR2 SASEGT. CDR3 length: 15 amino acids. Molecules of cDNA were individually given unique molecular identifiers that were attached to them. TCRdb ran MiXCR on the 5' RACE reads and lists one entry per CDR3 protein. The top ten hold 6.5% to 8.5% of the sample, which has around 88,000 distinct CDR3 sequences, approximately 15% seen once. Study results and limitations: The VDJdb matching leaned toward anti-spike CD8 responses and overlooked private and CD4 specificities.

This TCR came from an adult who was a healthcare worker with PCR-confirmed SARS-CoV-2 infection or an uninfected control (not recorded which). The specimen sequenced was whole blood. The rearrangement links TRBV6-1 to TRBJ1-4; 10 nucleotides line up with TRBD1. CDR3 sequence: CASSLGGTGAEKLFF. The CDR3 nucleotides are TGTGCCAGCTCCCTGGGCGGGACAGGGGCTGAAAAACTGTTTTTT.